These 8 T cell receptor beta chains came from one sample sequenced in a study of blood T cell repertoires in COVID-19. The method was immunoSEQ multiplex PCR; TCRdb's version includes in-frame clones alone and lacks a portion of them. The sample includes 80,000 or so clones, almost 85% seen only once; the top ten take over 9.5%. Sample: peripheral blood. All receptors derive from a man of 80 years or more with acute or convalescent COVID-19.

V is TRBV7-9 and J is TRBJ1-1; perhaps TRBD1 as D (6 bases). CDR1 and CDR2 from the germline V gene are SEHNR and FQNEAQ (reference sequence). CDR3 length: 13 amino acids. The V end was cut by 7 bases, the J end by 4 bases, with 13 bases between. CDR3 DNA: TGTGCCAGCATCGAGTTCAGGGGCACTGAAGCTTTCTTT. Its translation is CASIEFRGTEAFF.

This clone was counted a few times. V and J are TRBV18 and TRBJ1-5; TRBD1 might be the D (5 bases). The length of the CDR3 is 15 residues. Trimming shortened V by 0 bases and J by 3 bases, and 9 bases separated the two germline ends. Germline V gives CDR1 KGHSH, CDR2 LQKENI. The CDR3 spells CASSPPGGSNQPQHF. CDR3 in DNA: TGTGCCAGCTCACCACCGGGGGGTTCCAATCAGCCCCAGCATTTT.

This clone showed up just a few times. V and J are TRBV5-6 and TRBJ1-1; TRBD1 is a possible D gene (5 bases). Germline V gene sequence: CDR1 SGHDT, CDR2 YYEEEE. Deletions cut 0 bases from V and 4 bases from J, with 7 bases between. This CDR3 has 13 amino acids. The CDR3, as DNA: TGTGCCAGCAGCTTGGCAGGGTTCACTGAAGCTTTCTTT. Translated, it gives CASSLAGFTEAFF.

CDR3 amino acids: CASRTRQGHSPLHF. CDR3 in DNA: TGTGCCAGCAGAACCAGACAGGGGCATTCACCCCTCCACTTT. V and J are TRBV6-5 and TRBJ1-6, with TRBD1 matching over 8 bases. Unmatched junction bases numbered 6, after V lost 6 bases and J lost 8 bases. Germline V lookup: CDR1 MNHEY, CDR2 SVGAGI. This CDR3 has 14 amino acids.

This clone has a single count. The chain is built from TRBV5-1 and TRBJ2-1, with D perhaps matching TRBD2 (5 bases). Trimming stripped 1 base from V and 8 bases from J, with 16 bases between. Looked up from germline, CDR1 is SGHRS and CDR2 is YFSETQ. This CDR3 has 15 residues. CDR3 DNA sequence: TGCGCCAGCAGCTTGTCCCGACCAACTAGGGATGAGCAGTTCTTC. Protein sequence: CASSLSRPTRDEQFF.

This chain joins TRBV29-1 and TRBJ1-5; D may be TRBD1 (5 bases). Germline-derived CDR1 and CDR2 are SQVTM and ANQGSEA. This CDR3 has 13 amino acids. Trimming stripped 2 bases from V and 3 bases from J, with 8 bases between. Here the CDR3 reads CSVETGFNQPQHF. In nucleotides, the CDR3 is TGCAGCGTTGAAACAGGTTTCAATCAGCCCCAGCATTTT.

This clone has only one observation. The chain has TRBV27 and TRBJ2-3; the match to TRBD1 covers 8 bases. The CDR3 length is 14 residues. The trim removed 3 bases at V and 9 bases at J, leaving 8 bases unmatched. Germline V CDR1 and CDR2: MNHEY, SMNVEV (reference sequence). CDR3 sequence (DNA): TGTGCCAGCAGTTTGGGGGGACAGGCGGGCACGCAGTATTTT. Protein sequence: CASSLGGQAGTQYF.

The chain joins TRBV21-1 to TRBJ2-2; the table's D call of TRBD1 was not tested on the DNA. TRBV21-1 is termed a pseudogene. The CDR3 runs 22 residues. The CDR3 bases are TGTGCCAGCAGCAAACCCTTACTCTACAGGCGTTTTGTGACGCGAACACCGGGGGAGCTGTTTTTT. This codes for CASSKPLLYRRFVTRTPGELFF.